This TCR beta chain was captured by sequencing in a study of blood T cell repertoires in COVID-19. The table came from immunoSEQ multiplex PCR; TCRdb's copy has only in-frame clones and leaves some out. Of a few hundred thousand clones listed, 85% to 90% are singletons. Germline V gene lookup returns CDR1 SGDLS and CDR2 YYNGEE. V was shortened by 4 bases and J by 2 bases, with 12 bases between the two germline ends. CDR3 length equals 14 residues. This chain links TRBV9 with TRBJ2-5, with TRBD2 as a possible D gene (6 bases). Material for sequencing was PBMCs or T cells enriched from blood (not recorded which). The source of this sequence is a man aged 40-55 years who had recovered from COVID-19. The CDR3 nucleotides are TGTGCCAGCAGCCAACGGGGACTTCAAGAGACCCAGTACTTC. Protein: CASSQRGLQETQYF.